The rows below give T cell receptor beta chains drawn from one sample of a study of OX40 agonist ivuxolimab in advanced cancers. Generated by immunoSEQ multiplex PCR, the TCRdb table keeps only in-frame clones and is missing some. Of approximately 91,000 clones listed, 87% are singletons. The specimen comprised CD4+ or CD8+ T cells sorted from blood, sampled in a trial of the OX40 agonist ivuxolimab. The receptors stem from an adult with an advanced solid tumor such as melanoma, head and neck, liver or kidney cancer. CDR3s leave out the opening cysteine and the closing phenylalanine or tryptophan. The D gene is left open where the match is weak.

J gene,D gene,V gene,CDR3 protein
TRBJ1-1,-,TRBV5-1,ASSLVIGTEAF
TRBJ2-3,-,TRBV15,ATSRQGDTQY
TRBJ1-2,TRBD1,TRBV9,ASSPGRGAYGYT
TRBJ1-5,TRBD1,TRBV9,ASSPTPGQGSAQH
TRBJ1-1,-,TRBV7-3,ASSLRMNTEAF
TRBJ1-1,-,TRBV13,ASSLRDGGNTEAF
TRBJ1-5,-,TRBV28,ASSRDLNQPQH
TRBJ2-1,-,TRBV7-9,ASSAETSNEQF
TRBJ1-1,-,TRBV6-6,ASSGRGFGAEAF
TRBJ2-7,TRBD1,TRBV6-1,ASSETGQGAYEQY
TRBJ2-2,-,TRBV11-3,ASSPPAGRRTGELF
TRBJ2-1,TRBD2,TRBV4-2,ASSQGGYLSYNEQF
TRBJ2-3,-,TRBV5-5,ASSLRVSDTQY
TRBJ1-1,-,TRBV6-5,ASSSVDGAVNTEAS
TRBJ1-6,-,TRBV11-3,ASSLSPGSPLH
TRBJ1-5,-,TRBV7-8,ASSPGLYSNQPQH
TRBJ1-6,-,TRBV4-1,ASRRMGGKDSPLH